A single sample gave rise to the 15 T cell receptor beta chains below, sequenced in a study of T cell clusters in autoimmune cytopenias (dated by TCRdb to the late 2010s). TRB amplification used roughly 270 ng of peripheral blood genomic DNA, roughly 41,000 genome equivalents, per sample. The instrument given in TCRdb is Illumina MiSeq. Multiplex PCR with a touch-down protocol amplified TRB rearrangements, with the TRB-A and TRB-B primer pools combined in a single tube. With the reads reprocessed by TCRdb, a single entry stands for each CDR3 protein sequence and no DNA is reported. The table of this sample itemizes roughly 2,500 distinct CDR3 sequences. The biggest ten clones account for 25% to 30% of the sample. The sample taken for sequencing was peripheral blood. These receptors all come from a human donor with an autoimmune cytopenia or autoimmune hepatitis (not recorded which).

By frequency, this clonotype registers medium-sized (0.01 to 0.1%). This sequence joins TRBV6-5 and TRBJ1-3. The germline V gene encodes CDR1 MNHEY and CDR2 SVGAGI. The CDR3 is 15 residues long. CDR3 amino acids: CASRKDRASGNTIYF.

The rearrangement joins TRBV5-1 to TRBJ1-3; lacking DNA, the TRBD1 call made by TCRdb goes unchecked. This CDR3 comprises 13 residues. Germline V gene sequence: CDR1 SGHRS, CDR2 YFSETQ. Here the CDR3 reads CASRRQDGNTIYF. The variable domain in full, completed from reference TRBV5-1 and TRBJ1-3, reads KAGVTQTPRYLIKTRGQQVTLSCSPISGHRSVSWYQQTPGQGLQFLFEYFSETQRNKGNFPGRFSGRQFSNSRSEMNVSTLELGDSALYLCASRRQDGNTIYFGEGSWLTVV.

Its frequency marks this clonotype as medium-sized. CDR3 region: CASSYRAERYEQYF. J is TRBJ2-7 and V is TRBV6-5; the TCRdb call, TRBD2, lacks DNA for checking. Germline V CDR1 and CDR2: MNHEY, SVGAGI. The CDR3 consists of 14 residues.

This clonotype is large by frequency. The gene calls are TRBV29-1 and TRBJ1-2. The CDR3 is 12 amino acids. Germline V CDR1 and CDR2: SQVTM, ANQGSEA. The chain's CDR3 is CSVDAGGRGYTF.

This chain links TRBV11-1 with TRBJ2-1; absent DNA, TCRdb's TRBD2 call cannot be checked. Germline values: CDR1 SGHAT, CDR2 FQDESV (reference sequence). The CDR3 contains 18 residues. The CDR3 reads CASSLVNYSGRAKYEQFF.

The J gene is TRBJ1-4, the V gene TRBV4-2; TCRdb names TRBD1, which stays unverified in the absence of DNA. Germline V lookup: CDR1 LGHNA, CDR2 YNFKEQ. The CDR3 is made up of 17 amino acids. CDR3 sequence: CASSQELDRVGGEKLFF.

This chain uses TRBV12-3 or TRBV12-4 with TRBJ1-2; TCRdb proposes TRBD1, but this gene call is untestable without DNA. The CDR3 runs to 12 residues. This chain's CDR3 is CASSPRRGGYTF.

The chain is built from TRBV11-2 and TRBJ2-5; TCRdb proposes TRBD1, but this gene call is untestable without DNA. The CDR3 is 16 residues long. Germline assignment: CDR1 SGHAT and CDR2 FQNNGV. CDR3 amino acids: CASSFGGGFRVETQYF. Based on the CDR3 plus reference TRBV11-2 and TRBJ2-5, the full variable domain is EAGVAQSPRYKIIEKRQSVAFWCNPISGHATLYWYQQILGQGPKLLIQFQNNGVVDDSQLPKDRFSAERLKGVDSTLKIQPAKLEDSAVYLCASSFGGGFRVETQYFGPGTRLLVL.

In terms of frequency, this clonotype is medium-sized. The rearrangement joins TRBV27 to TRBJ1-3; the TCRdb call, TRBD1, lacks DNA for checking. CDR3 size: 16 residues. Per germline, CDR1 MNHEY and CDR2 SMNVEV (reference sequence). CDR3 sequence reads: CASNVLWGAHGNTIYF.

This clonotype is deemed medium-sized (0.01 to 0.1%) by its frequency. The rearrangement uses TRBV15 and TRBJ1-2; TCRdb returns TRBD1, unconfirmable since there is no DNA. CDR1 is LNHNV, CDR2 YYDKDF, per germline (reference sequence). The CDR3 sequence is 13 residues long. The CDR3 sequence is CATSWDTHYGYTF.

This chain connects TRBV28 to TRBJ2-7; TCRdb gives TRBD2 as the D gene, but with no DNA this cannot be confirmed. The CDR3 has 16 residues. The V gene's germline CDR1 is MDHEN and CDR2 SYDVKM. The CDR3 sequence: CASSLAGDPISYEQYF.

This clonotype is classed as large by frequency. The chain uses TRBV27 and TRBJ2-1; TCRdb lists TRBD2, though no DNA is available to test this call. The CDR3 has 22 residues. Germline lookup yields CDR1 MNHEY and CDR2 SMNVEV (reference sequence). The CDR3 region is CASSSRTGLGTSGTKGYNEQFF.

The V call is TRBV27, the J call TRBJ2-1; no DNA is available, so the TRBD1 call from TCRdb remains unchecked. Per germline, CDR1 MNHEY and CDR2 SMNVEV (reference sequence). The CDR3 sequence is 16 residues long. The CDR3 protein is CASSSKGQAFYNEQFF.

The rearrangement joins TRBV12-3 or TRBV12-4 to TRBJ1-1; as DNA is missing, the TRBD1 call by TCRdb cannot be tested. This CDR3 is built from 16 residues. The CDR3 reads CASSPGPGQGDTEAFF.

This clonotype is labeled large (0.1 to 1%) based on frequency. The V gene is TRBV29-1, the J gene TRBJ2-2; the D gene TCRdb calls, TRBD1, cannot be checked with no DNA. The germline CDR1 and CDR2 sequences are SQVTM and ANQGSEA. CDR3 size: 14 residues. The chain's CDR3 is CSATGTPNTGELFF.